This T cell receptor beta chain was obtained from a study of T cells after yellow fever vaccination. Notes on the study in general: Abundant contaminating clonotypes from the bulk population could appear in FACS-sorted repertoires.

Germline CDR1 DFQATT, CDR2 SNEGSKA (reference sequence). The CDR3 loop spans 15 amino acids. V dropped 2 bases and J dropped 6 bases, with 20 bases sitting between them. TCRdb itself ran the 5' RACE reads through MiXCR, one entry per CDR3 protein. The sample lists 510,000 or so distinct CDR3 sequences; 15% to 20% were seen once. This clonotype appeared a few times. The antigen is undetermined. The V gene is TRBV20-1, the J gene TRBJ2-7, with D perhaps TRBD1 or TRBD2 (5 bases each). This clonotype was sampled from a man aged 25-45 years who received the YFV17D yellow fever vaccine. Material: PBMCs, obtained 15 days after the yellow fever booster vaccination. Written as DNA, the CDR3 is TGCAGTGCTAGAAACTCGACAGACTACAGCGGCGAGCAGTACTTC. It is translated as CSARNSTDYSGEQYF.